The rows below give T cell receptor beta chains drawn from one sample of a study of a mutant IDH1 vaccine in newly diagnosed glioma. Which antigens these TCRs recognize remains unknown. Data came from immunoSEQ multiplex PCR; TCRdb stores just in-frame clones and leaves some out. The sample lists under 60,000 clones; 76% were seen once. This sample comprised PBMCs, obtained from a glioma patient whose treatment included an IDH1 peptide vaccine. Receptor source: a man in his forties or fifties with glioma. The CDR3 runs from the conserved cysteine through the conserved F or W. The order of the fields is CDR3 DNA, CDR3 protein, D gene, V gene, clone size, J gene. The D gene is left open where the match is weak. Size values are once, few and many counts, or a class for expanded clones, and some rows have none.

cdr3_nt: TGTGCCCTTGTTGTGGCTAGCGTTGCCGGGGAGCTGTTTTTT
cdr3_aa: CALVVASVAGELFF
d_call: -
v_call: TRBV6-1
clone_size: -
j_call: TRBJ2-2

cdr3_nt: TGTGCCAGTGGGGAGGGGACTAGCGGGAGGGCCTCAGAGACCCAGTACTTC
cdr3_aa: CASGEGTSGRASETQYF
d_call: TRBD2
v_call: TRBV2
clone_size: -
j_call: TRBJ2-5

cdr3_nt: TGTGCCAGCAGCTTAGGAGCGTGGGAGAGCAATGAGCAGTTCTTC
cdr3_aa: CASSLGAWESNEQFF
d_call: -
v_call: TRBV7-9
clone_size: few
j_call: TRBJ2-1

cdr3_nt: TGTGCCTGGAGTGTACGGACTCGAGAGACCCAGTACTTC
cdr3_aa: CAWSVRTRETQYF
d_call: -
v_call: TRBV30
clone_size: -
j_call: TRBJ2-5

cdr3_nt: TGCGCCAGCAGCCAAGGGGCGTACAATGAGCAGTTCTTC
cdr3_aa: CASSQGAYNEQFF
d_call: -
v_call: TRBV4-3
clone_size: -
j_call: TRBJ2-1

cdr3_nt: TGTGCCAGCAGCTCACCCGGGACAGAAGAGACCCAGTACTTC
cdr3_aa: CASSSPGTEETQYF
d_call: TRBD1
v_call: TRBV9
clone_size: -
j_call: TRBJ2-5

cdr3_nt: TGTGCCAGCACCTCATCCGGCGAGCCCTATACGCAGTATTTT
cdr3_aa: CASTSSGEPYTQYF
d_call: -
v_call: TRBV27
clone_size: -
j_call: TRBJ2-3

cdr3_nt: TGCGCCAGCACAGGTCCAGGGGTTCCTGGGGCCAACGTCCTGACTTTC
cdr3_aa: CASTGPGVPGANVLTF
d_call: -
v_call: TRBV5-1
clone_size: -
j_call: TRBJ2-6

cdr3_nt: TGTGCCAGCAGCCTTCGACAGGCCATGAACACTGAAGCTTTCTTT
cdr3_aa: CASSLRQAMNTEAFF
d_call: -
v_call: TRBV7-2
clone_size: -
j_call: TRBJ1-1

cdr3_nt: TGTGCCAGCAGCACAGGGCGTCAGCCCCAGCATTTT
cdr3_aa: CASSTGRQPQHF
d_call: -
v_call: TRBV13
clone_size: few
j_call: TRBJ1-5

cdr3_nt: TGCAGCGTTGAAGATGGGAGGAGGGCCGTGGATACGCAGTATTTT
cdr3_aa: CSVEDGRRAVDTQYF
d_call: -
v_call: TRBV29-1
clone_size: -
j_call: TRBJ2-3

cdr3_nt: TGTGCTAGTGGTTTGTCGTTCGAGACTAGCGGGAGGAATGAGCAGTTCTTC
cdr3_aa: CASGLSFETSGRNEQFF
d_call: TRBD2
v_call: TRBV12-5
clone_size: -
j_call: TRBJ2-1

cdr3_nt: TGTGCCAGTACCGCCCGGGGGGGGTGGAACACCGGGGAGCTGTTTTTT
cdr3_aa: CASTARGGWNTGELFF
d_call: TRBD2
v_call: TRBV19
clone_size: -
j_call: TRBJ2-2

cdr3_nt: TGTGCCAGTAGCTCTAGCGGGAGAAGACGGACAGATACGCAGTATTTT
cdr3_aa: CASSSSGRRRTDTQYF
d_call: TRBD2
v_call: TRBV19
clone_size: -
j_call: TRBJ2-3

cdr3_nt: TGCGCCAGCAGCCAAGGAGCGGCCAGCGGGAGGCGCCGCGAGCAGTACTTC
cdr3_aa: CASSQGAASGRRREQYF
d_call: TRBD2
v_call: TRBV4-1
clone_size: -
j_call: TRBJ2-7

cdr3_nt: TGTGCCAGCAGCACGGTCTCCCCTGGCCCGGGCTACACCTTC
cdr3_aa: CASSTVSPGPGYTF
d_call: -
v_call: TRBV5-8
clone_size: -
j_call: TRBJ1-2

cdr3_nt: TGCGCCAGCAGCTTCCCGCGGGAGGGAGGAGAGCAGTACTTC
cdr3_aa: CASSFPREGGEQYF
d_call: TRBD2
v_call: TRBV5-1
clone_size: -
j_call: TRBJ2-7

cdr3_nt: TGTGCCAGCAGTCTCGGGACAGCACGTTTCGCTGAAGCTTTCTTT
cdr3_aa: CASSLGTARFAEAFF
d_call: TRBD1
v_call: TRBV27
clone_size: -
j_call: TRBJ1-1

cdr3_nt: TGTGCCAGCATAGCGGGAGGCCGGTACGAGCAGTACTTC
cdr3_aa: CASIAGGRYEQYF
d_call: TRBD2
v_call: TRBV25-1
clone_size: -
j_call: TRBJ2-7

cdr3_nt: TGTGCCAGCAGCCTAGGACAGCTCGAAAACACCGGGGAGCTGTTTTTT
cdr3_aa: CASSLGQLENTGELFF
d_call: -
v_call: TRBV7-6
clone_size: -
j_call: TRBJ2-2

cdr3_nt: TGTGCCAGCAGTTACTTGGGGGGCTCCTACAATGAGCAGTTCTTC
cdr3_aa: CASSYLGGSYNEQFF
d_call: -
v_call: TRBV6-5
clone_size: -
j_call: TRBJ2-1

cdr3_nt: TGTGCCAGCAGCGTCGTGAACACCGGGGAGCTGTTTTTT
cdr3_aa: CASSVVNTGELFF
d_call: -
v_call: TRBV11-2
clone_size: -
j_call: TRBJ2-2

cdr3_nt: TGTGCCACCCTAGACAGGGGAGGGCAGCCCCAGCATTTT
cdr3_aa: CATLDRGGQPQHF
d_call: TRBD1
v_call: TRBV6-1
clone_size: few
j_call: TRBJ1-5

cdr3_nt: TGTGCCAGCAGCTTAATGGGCCTGGGTGGAAACACCATATATTTT
cdr3_aa: CASSLMGLGGNTIYF
d_call: -
v_call: TRBV11-2
clone_size: -
j_call: TRBJ1-3

cdr3_nt: TGTGCCAGCAGCCTCGACACGGATACTTTCTTT
cdr3_aa: CASSLDTDTFF
d_call: -
v_call: TRBV11-3
clone_size: few
j_call: TRBJ1-1

cdr3_nt: TGTGCCAGCAGCGGGACTACAAACACCGGGGAGCTGTTTTTT
cdr3_aa: CASSGTTNTGELFF
d_call: TRBD2
v_call: TRBV6-1
clone_size: -
j_call: TRBJ2-2

cdr3_nt: TGTGCCAGCAGCCACCGGGACGGCTACGAGCAGTACTTC
cdr3_aa: CASSHRDGYEQYF
d_call: -
v_call: TRBV6-5
clone_size: -
j_call: TRBJ2-7

cdr3_nt: TGTGCCAGCCGGGGGAGAGGGAATCAGCCCCAGCATTTT
cdr3_aa: CASRGRGNQPQHF
d_call: -
v_call: TRBV28
clone_size: few
j_call: TRBJ1-5

cdr3_nt: TGTGCCAGTACCCGGGTGACAAGGAACTATGGCTACACCTTC
cdr3_aa: CASTRVTRNYGYTF
d_call: -
v_call: TRBV19
clone_size: -
j_call: TRBJ1-2

cdr3_nt: TGTGCCAGTAGTATCTCCCGGGGTCAGGGTAAGGGGAACACCATATATTTT
cdr3_aa: CASSISRGQGKGNTIYF
d_call: -
v_call: TRBV19
clone_size: -
j_call: TRBJ1-3

cdr3_nt: TGCGCCAGCAGCTATGGACTAGCGGGAGGGCTCGGGGAGCTGTTTTTT
cdr3_aa: CASSYGLAGGLGELFF
d_call: TRBD2
v_call: TRBV10-1
clone_size: few
j_call: TRBJ2-2

cdr3_nt: TGTGCCAGCAGGACCGAGTCCGGGACAACCTACAATGAGCAGTTCTTC
cdr3_aa: CASRTESGTTYNEQFF
d_call: -
v_call: TRBV7-2
clone_size: -
j_call: TRBJ2-1

cdr3_nt: TGTGCCAGCAGCGTCTCGACTAGCTCAGGGGAGACCCAGTACTTC
cdr3_aa: CASSVSTSSGETQYF
d_call: TRBD2
v_call: TRBV9
clone_size: -
j_call: TRBJ2-5

cdr3_nt: TGTGCCAGCAGTTTAATACTAGCGGGAGGGCCCGAGCAGTACTTC
cdr3_aa: CASSLILAGGPEQYF
d_call: TRBD2
v_call: TRBV6-6
clone_size: -
j_call: TRBJ2-7

cdr3_nt: TGTGCCAGCAGCTTGGTGGCAGGAGAAGACTACAATGAGCAGTTCTTC
cdr3_aa: CASSLVAGEDYNEQFF
d_call: -
v_call: TRBV5-5
clone_size: -
j_call: TRBJ2-1

cdr3_nt: TGTGCCATCAGGCCGGGGCTTGAATCCCGATACGAGCAGTACTTC
cdr3_aa: CAIRPGLESRYEQYF
d_call: -
v_call: TRBV10-3
clone_size: -
j_call: TRBJ2-7

cdr3_nt: TGTGCCAGCAGTCCGGACAGGGGAGCTGGGGCCAACGTCCTGACTTTC
cdr3_aa: CASSPDRGAGANVLTF
d_call: TRBD1
v_call: TRBV27
clone_size: -
j_call: TRBJ2-6

cdr3_nt: TGTGCCAGTACCTTCCGGGACAGGGTAGGCACCGGGGAGCTGTTTTTT
cdr3_aa: CASTFRDRVGTGELFF
d_call: TRBD1
v_call: TRBV19
clone_size: -
j_call: TRBJ2-2

cdr3_nt: TGTGCCAGCAGCTTTGTGGACAGGGGTGGAGACGAGCAGTACTTC
cdr3_aa: CASSFVDRGGDEQYF
d_call: TRBD1
v_call: TRBV7-6
clone_size: -
j_call: TRBJ2-7

cdr3_nt: TGTGCCAGCAGCTTCGACAGGGTTCAGCCCCAGCATTTT
cdr3_aa: CASSFDRVQPQHF
d_call: TRBD1
v_call: TRBV27
clone_size: -
j_call: TRBJ1-5

cdr3_nt: TGCAGCGTTGACCGATCGAACACCGGGGAGCTGTTTTTT
cdr3_aa: CSVDRSNTGELFF
d_call: -
v_call: TRBV29-1
clone_size: -
j_call: TRBJ2-2

cdr3_nt: TGTGCCAGCAGCTTAGGCTGGACTAGCAGTAACGGGGAGCTGTTTTTT
cdr3_aa: CASSLGWTSSNGELFF
d_call: TRBD2
v_call: TRBV13
clone_size: -
j_call: TRBJ2-2

cdr3_nt: TGTGCCAGCTCACCACAGGGTACTAATGAAAAACTGTTTTTT
cdr3_aa: CASSPQGTNEKLFF
d_call: -
v_call: TRBV18
clone_size: once
j_call: TRBJ1-4

cdr3_nt: TGTGCCAGCAGTCTCGACAGAGTGGGACTCTACGAGCAGTACTTC
cdr3_aa: CASSLDRVGLYEQYF
d_call: -
v_call: TRBV6-1
clone_size: -
j_call: TRBJ2-7

cdr3_nt: TGTGCCAGCAGCCTGGGGAACTATGGCTACACCTTC
cdr3_aa: CASSLGNYGYTF
d_call: -
v_call: TRBV7-9
clone_size: once
j_call: TRBJ1-2

cdr3_nt: TGTGCCAGCTCACCACCGGGACAGGCGCGAATGAACACTGAAGCTTTCTTT
cdr3_aa: CASSPPGQARMNTEAFF
d_call: TRBD1
v_call: TRBV18
clone_size: few
j_call: TRBJ1-1

cdr3_nt: TGCGCCAGCAGCCAAGTCGCAGGTAGAATGAACACTGAAGCTTTCTTT
cdr3_aa: CASSQVAGRMNTEAFF
d_call: -
v_call: TRBV4-1
clone_size: -
j_call: TRBJ1-1

cdr3_nt: TGTGCCAGCAGCTTAGCGAGTGGGGCCAGGGCCTACGAGCAGTACTTC
cdr3_aa: CASSLASGARAYEQYF
d_call: -
v_call: TRBV7-9
clone_size: -
j_call: TRBJ2-7

cdr3_nt: TGTGCCAGCTCACTTGGGTTGGGGGAGACCCAGTACTTC
cdr3_aa: CASSLGLGETQYF
d_call: -
v_call: TRBV18
clone_size: -
j_call: TRBJ2-5

cdr3_nt: TGTGCCAGTAGTATAGATCGCGGTGCAGTTTACAATGAGCAGTTCTTC
cdr3_aa: CASSIDRGAVYNEQFF
d_call: -
v_call: TRBV19
clone_size: -
j_call: TRBJ2-1

cdr3_nt: TGTGCCAGCAGCTTAGATCACAGGAACAATCAGCCCCAGCATTTT
cdr3_aa: CASSLDHRNNQPQHF
d_call: -
v_call: TRBV7-8
clone_size: -
j_call: TRBJ1-5

cdr3_nt: TGTGCCAGTAGTATATGGGGCTCGACTGAAGCTTTCTTT
cdr3_aa: CASSIWGSTEAFF
d_call: -
v_call: TRBV19
clone_size: -
j_call: TRBJ1-1

cdr3_nt: TGTGCCAGCAGCTTCAGGGTGGATCAGCCCCAGCATTTT
cdr3_aa: CASSFRVDQPQHF
d_call: -
v_call: TRBV7-2
clone_size: -
j_call: TRBJ1-5

cdr3_nt: TGTGCCAGCAGCTTTAGAGGACTCCAGGTCGCAGATACGCAGTATTTT
cdr3_aa: CASSFRGLQVADTQYF
d_call: -
v_call: TRBV11-3
clone_size: -
j_call: TRBJ2-3

cdr3_nt: TGCAGCGTTGATGGGTCACAGGGGGACTATGGCTACACCTTC
cdr3_aa: CSVDGSQGDYGYTF
d_call: TRBD1
v_call: TRBV29-1
clone_size: once
j_call: TRBJ1-2

cdr3_nt: TGCGCCAGCAGCTTGGCGCAGGGCTCCTACAATGAGCAGTTCTTC
cdr3_aa: CASSLAQGSYNEQFF
d_call: -
v_call: TRBV5-1
clone_size: -
j_call: TRBJ2-1

cdr3_nt: TGTGCCAGTAGTCAGACAGGGAGAACTGAAGCTTTCTTT
cdr3_aa: CASSQTGRTEAFF
d_call: TRBD1
v_call: TRBV19
clone_size: -
j_call: TRBJ1-1

cdr3_nt: TGTGCCAGCAGCTCTTTATATGGGAACTATGGCTACACCTTC
cdr3_aa: CASSSLYGNYGYTF
d_call: -
v_call: TRBV7-8
clone_size: -
j_call: TRBJ1-2

cdr3_nt: TGTGCCAGCAGTTACTCTCAGACAGGCTCGGCTGAAGCTTTCTTT
cdr3_aa: CASSYSQTGSAEAFF
d_call: -
v_call: TRBV6-5
clone_size: -
j_call: TRBJ1-1

cdr3_nt: TGTGCCAGCAGTTACTCGACAGGGTCGCAGCCCCAGCATTTT
cdr3_aa: CASSYSTGSQPQHF
d_call: TRBD1
v_call: TRBV6-6
clone_size: -
j_call: TRBJ1-5